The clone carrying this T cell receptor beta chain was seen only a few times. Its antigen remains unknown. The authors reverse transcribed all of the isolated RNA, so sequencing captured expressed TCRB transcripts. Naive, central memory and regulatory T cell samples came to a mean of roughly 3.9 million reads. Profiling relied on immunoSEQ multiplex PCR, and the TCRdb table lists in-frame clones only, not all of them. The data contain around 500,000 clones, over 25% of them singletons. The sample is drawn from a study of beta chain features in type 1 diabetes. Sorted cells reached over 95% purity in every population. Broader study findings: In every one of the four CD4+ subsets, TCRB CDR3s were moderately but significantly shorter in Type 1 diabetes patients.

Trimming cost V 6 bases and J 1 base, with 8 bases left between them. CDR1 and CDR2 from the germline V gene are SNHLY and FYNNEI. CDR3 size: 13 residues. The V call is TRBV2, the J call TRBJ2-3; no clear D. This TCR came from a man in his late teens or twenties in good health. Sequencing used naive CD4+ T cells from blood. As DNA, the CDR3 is TGTGCCAGCAGGGGAACAGGCACAGATACGCAGTATTTT. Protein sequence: CASRGTGTDTQYF. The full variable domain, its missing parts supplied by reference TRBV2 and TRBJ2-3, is EPEVTQTPSHQVTQMGQEVILRCVPISNHLYFYWYRQILGQKVEFLVSFYNNEISEKSEIFDDQFSVERPDGSNFTLKIRSTKLEDSAMYFCASRGTGTDTQYFGPGTRLTVL.